This T cell receptor (beta chain) was sequenced during a study of T cell changes during pregnancy in multiple sclerosis. With V trimmed by 4 bases and J by 6 bases, 15 bases remained unmatched. The CDR3 is 18 residues long. Germline CDR1 SGHDT, CDR2 YYEEEE. Here immunoSEQ multiplex PCR was the method, and the copy in TCRdb shows in-frame clones only, minus some. The data contain under 40,000 clones, 90% of them singletons. The clonotype comes from a female donor with multiple sclerosis, enrolled in a pregnancy study. The specimen comprised CD8+ T cells from peripheral blood mononuclear cells, sampled before pregnancy. The J gene is TRBJ1-5, the V gene TRBV5-6; 11 nucleotides match TRBD1. The CDR3 loop is CASSEDRGLLKLTQPQHF. In DNA form, the CDR3 reads TGTGCCAGCAGCGAGGACAGGGGGCTTCTCAAATTAACTCAGCCCCAGCATTTT.